The 21 T cell receptor beta chains below were found in one sample sequenced in a study of identical twins. Each CDR3 protein is one row after TCRdb ran MiXCR on the 5' RACE reads. The sample shows 450,000 or so distinct CDR3 sequences, 20% to 25% of them seen only once. This sample was shared with a second study, whose subject was T cells expressing NK-cell markers.

Sequenced input: CD4+ T cells sorted from blood. These receptors came from a woman between 18 and 29 years old in good health.

This clonotype was counted between two and nine times. CDR3 nucleotides: TGCGCCAGCAGCCAAGGTGGTGGTTATTCCTACGAGCAGTACTTC. Translation: CASSQGGGYSYEQYF. The rearrangement links TRBV5-1 to TRBJ2-7, with no clear D. Deletions cut 4 bases from V and 1 base from J, with 15 bases between. The CDR3 runs to 15 residues. In germline, CDR1 is SGHRS, CDR2 YFSETQ. Supplemented by reference TRBV5-1 and TRBJ2-7, the full variable domain reads KAGVTQTPRYLIKTRGQQVTLSCSPISGHRSVSWYQQTPGQGLQFLFEYFSETQRNKGNFPGRFSGRQFSNSRSEMNVSTLELGDSALYLCASSQGGGYSYEQYFGPGTRLTVT.

This clonotype occurred many times. This sequence joins TRBV29-1 and TRBJ2-7, with 7 bases identical to TRBD1. The trim removed 5 bases at V and 4 bases at J, leaving 2 bases unmatched. CDR1 SQVTM and CDR2 ANQGSEA come from the germline V gene. This CDR3 has 11 amino acids. CDR3 amino acids: CSVIQGYEQYF. In nucleotides, the CDR3 is TGCAGCGTTATACAGGGGTACGAGCAGTACTTC.

The table lists this clonotype with many counts. The gene calls are TRBV12-3 or TRBV12-4 and TRBJ2-7; tentative D call: TRBD1 (6 bases). This CDR3 has 14 amino acids. V was shortened by 1 base and J by 0 bases, with 7 bases between the two germline ends. Here the CDR3 reads CASSLGGHSYEQYF. CDR3 DNA sequence: TGTGCCAGCAGTTTAGGGGGACACTCCTACGAGCAGTACTTC.

This clonotype was picked up a small number of times. V and J are TRBV6-1 and TRBJ2-3; D remains unclear. The CDR3 is 14 residues long. The ends were cut back, 9 bases at V and 3 bases at J, with 16 bases in the middle. CDR1 MNHNS and CDR2 SASEGT come from the germline V gene. The CDR3 here is CASSTLESTDTQYF. In nucleotides, the CDR3 is TGTGCCAGTTCGACCCTCGAGTCGACAGATACGCAGTATTTT.

The chain employs TRBV9 and TRBJ2-1, with D unclear. V was trimmed by 1 base and J by 3 bases, leaving 5 bases between them. The germline V gene has CDR1 SGDLS and CDR2 YYNGEE. The CDR3 loop spans 13 amino acids. The CDR3 DNA is TGTGCCAGCAGCGTATTTAGCTACAATGAGCAGTTCTTC. This sequence encodes CASSVFSYNEQFF.

This clonotype has only a few counts. The rearrangement joins TRBV7-2 to TRBJ1-2; unclear D gene. CDR3 size: 15 residues. Per germline, CDR1 SGHTA and CDR2 FQGNSA. Trimming took off 6 bases at V and 4 bases at J, with 18 bases between the two ends. CDR3 bases: TGTGCCAGCAGTCATGGAGTACTACCCATCTATGGCTACACCTTC. It encodes CASSHGVLPIYGYTF. Complete variable domain (other parts from reference TRBV7-2 and TRBJ1-2): GAGVSQSPSNKVTEKGKDVELRCDPISGHTALYWYRQSLGQGLEFLIYFQGNSAPDKSGLPSDRFSAERTGGSVSTLTIQRTQQEDSAVYLCASSHGVLPIYGYTFGSGTRLTVV.

This clonotype was detected a few times. The genes are TRBV28 and TRBJ1-5; no firm D call. The CDR3 contains 12 residues. Trimming stripped 4 bases from V and 11 bases from J, with 12 bases between. Per the germline V gene, CDR1 is MDHEN and CDR2 is SYDVKM. The CDR3 reads CASSYGEAAQHF. The DNA of the CDR3 is TGTGCCAGCAGTTACGGGGAGGCAGCCCAGCATTTT.

The table lists this clonotype with a few counts. CDR3 region: CASSLGAGSEETQYF. The CDR3 DNA reads as TGTGCCAGCAGCTTAGGGGCTGGATCGGAGGAGACCCAGTACTTC. V usage is TRBV7-9 and J usage is TRBJ2-5; no firm D call. Germline loops: CDR1 SEHNR, CDR2 FQNEAQ (reference sequence). V was pared by 1 base and J by 5 bases, with 14 bases between. This CDR3 has 15 amino acids.

This chain uses TRBV4-3 with TRBJ2-5; weak D call: TRBD1 (6 bases). Germline V gives CDR1 LGHNA, CDR2 YSLEER. The CDR3 totals 15 residues. The ends were cut back, 3 bases at V and 4 bases at J, with 15 bases in the middle. CDR3 amino acids: CASSHSDRIGETQYF. CDR3 nucleotide sequence: TGCGCCAGCAGCCACAGTGACAGGATTGGAGAGACCCAGTACTTC.

This clonotype was seen at least ten times. The chain is built from TRBV29-1 and TRBJ2-7, with 8 bases lining up with TRBD1. Germline V lookup: CDR1 SQVTM, CDR2 ANQGSEA. V was pared by 6 bases and J by 3 bases, with 4 bases of the junction left unmatched. The CDR3 length is 12 residues. The CDR3 nucleotides are TGCAGCGTGGGGACAGGATACTACGAGCAGTACTTC. Its protein is CSVGTGYYEQYF.

This clonotype was observed a handful of times. The chain combines TRBV12-3 or TRBV12-4 with TRBJ2-3; D is unresolved. The CDR3 spans 11 residues. V lost 6 bases and J 9 bases, leaving 10 bases between the germline ends. CDR3 region: CASRLLETQYF. The CDR3 DNA sequence: TGTGCCAGCAGACTTCTAGAGACGCAGTATTTT.

CDR3 nucleotide sequence: TGTGCCAGCAGCGATGGCGGAGCCAAGGATACGCAGTATTTT. As protein: CASSDGGAKDTQYF. This chain joins TRBV21-1 and TRBJ2-3. TRBV21-1 is tagged as a pseudogene. CDR3 size: 14 residues.

This clonotype has only a few counts. The rearrangement links TRBV11-2 to TRBJ1-2; D gene unclear. Trimming stripped 4 bases from V and 3 bases from J, with 6 bases between. The CDR3 sequence is 12 residues long. CDR1 is SGHAT, CDR2 FQNNGV, per germline. The CDR3 spells CASSSWDYGYTF. Written as DNA, the CDR3 is TGTGCCAGCAGCTCTTGGGACTATGGCTACACCTTC.

Ten or more counts support this clonotype. This rearrangement joins TRBV12-3 or TRBV12-4 to TRBJ2-1; 7 positions agree with TRBD2. V trimming: 2 bases; J trimming: 4 bases; junction bases outside the gene matches: 5. This CDR3 has 15 amino acids. This chain's CDR3 is CASSLRLAAYNEQFF. The CDR3, as DNA: TGTGCCAGCAGTTTACGACTAGCTGCTTACAATGAGCAGTTCTTC.

V is TRBV7-3 and J is TRBJ1-3, with D tentatively TRBD1 (5 bases). Germline CDR1 SGHTA, CDR2 FQGTGA. Trimming left V 5 bases short and J 1 base short, with 12 bases between. There are 15 residues in the CDR3. The CDR3 DNA follows: TGTGCCAGCAGCCACACCGGGGCATCTGGAAACACCATATATTTT. Its translation is CASSHTGASGNTIYF. The whole variable domain, filled in from reference TRBV7-3 and TRBJ1-3, reads GAGVSQTPSNKVTEKGKYVELRCDPISGHTALYWYRQSLGQGPEFLIYFQGTGAADDSGLPNDRFFAVRPEGSVSTLKIQRTERGDSAVYLCASSHTGASGNTIYFGEGSWLTVV.

This chain connects TRBV20-1 to TRBJ2-6; D call uncertain. The V and J ends lost 4 bases and 2 bases respectively, with 6 bases between them. This CDR3 has 13 amino acids. Germline loops: CDR1 DFQATT, CDR2 SNEGSKA (reference sequence). CDR3 nucleotides: TGCAGTGCTAAGTTCCCTGGGGCCAACGTCCTGACTTTC. It codes for CSAKFPGANVLTF.

This clonotype was detected only a few times. The chain joins TRBV14 to TRBJ2-7; D not resolved. The CDR3 length is 14 residues. Deletions cut 3 bases from V and 1 base from J, with 10 bases between. Germline CDR1 SGHDN, CDR2 FVKESK. The CDR3 nucleotides are TGTGCCAGCAGCCACCCCCAGGTGTCCTACGAGCAGTACTTC. This gives the protein CASSHPQVSYEQYF.

This clonotype showed up just a few times. This chain connects TRBV5-1 to TRBJ1-2; weak D call: TRBD1 (5 bases). There are 15 residues in the CDR3. The V end was cut by 4 bases, the J end by 2 bases, with 15 bases between. CDR1 and CDR2 from the germline V gene are SGHRS and YFSETQ. The CDR3 here is CASSVTGTVNYGYTF. The DNA of the CDR3 is TGCGCCAGCAGCGTGACCGGGACGGTGAACTATGGCTACACCTTC.

This chain joins TRBV30 and TRBJ2-1, with D perhaps TRBD1 or TRBD2 (5 bases each). Trimming shortened V by 3 bases and J by 1 base, and 7 bases separated the two germline ends. Germline V gene lookup returns CDR1 GTSNPN and CDR2 SVGIG (reference sequence). The CDR3 is 13 amino acids. The CDR3 bases are TGTGCCTGGAGGGGACCTTCCTACAATGAGCAGTTCTTC. The encoded protein is CAWRGPSYNEQFF. The variable domain in full, with the rest retrieved from reference TRBV30 and TRBJ2-1, is SQTIHQWPATLVQPVGSPLSLECTVEGTSNPNLYWYRQAAGRGLQLLFYSVGIGQISSEVPQNLSASRPQDRQFILSSKKLLLSDSGFYLCAWRGPSYNEQFFGPGTRLTVL.

This clonotype was seen repeatedly, ten times or more. This rearrangement joins TRBV12-3 or TRBV12-4 to TRBJ2-1, with D perhaps matching TRBD1 or TRBD2 (5 bases each). This CDR3 has 12 amino acids. The V and J ends lost 7 bases and 8 bases respectively, with 12 bases between them. CDR3 region: CASTPGRYEQFF. CDR3 sequence (DNA): TGTGCCAGCACCCCGGGGCGGTATGAGCAGTTCTTC.

This rearrangement joins TRBV7-9 to TRBJ2-3; D not resolved. Germline assignment: CDR1 SEHNR and CDR2 FQNEAQ (reference sequence). Trimming took 5 bases from V and 7 from J, leaving 10 bases between them. This CDR3 comprises 12 residues. The chain's CDR3 is CASSPDTYTQYF. The CDR3 DNA sequence: TGTGCCAGCAGCCCCGACACCTATACGCAGTATTTT. The entire variable domain, with the rest obtained from reference TRBV7-9 and TRBJ2-3, is as follows: DTGVSQNPRHKITKRGQNVTFRCDPISEHNRLYWYRQTLGQGPEFLTYFQNEAQLEKSRLLSDRFSAERPKGSFSTLEIQRTEQGDSAMYLCASSPDTYTQYFGPGTRLTVL.